The following is a T cell receptor beta chain sequence with its context. Germline CDR1 reads LNHDA; CDR2 reads SQIVND (reference sequence). The CDR3 length is 14 residues. Trimming took 4 bases from V and 6 from J; bases not matched to a gene: 5. The data derive from a study of blood T cell repertoires in COVID-19. Overall study: The United States, Italy and Spain were the sources of the acute and convalescent COVID-19 samples. T cells, B-cell-depleted T cells, or PBMCs supplied cDNA or gDNA.

Assay used: immunoSEQ multiplex PCR; TCRdb lists only in-frame clones, some missing. Of approximately 150,000 clones listed, roughly 90% are singletons. Input material: peripheral blood. This sequence was found in a woman between 45 and 65 years old with acute or convalescent COVID-19. The chain employs TRBV19 and TRBJ2-3; TRBD2 agrees at 9 bases. The CDR3 is CASSSGRGADTQYF. Written as DNA, the CDR3 is TGTGCCAGTAGTAGCGGGAGGGGAGCCGATACGCAGTATTTT.